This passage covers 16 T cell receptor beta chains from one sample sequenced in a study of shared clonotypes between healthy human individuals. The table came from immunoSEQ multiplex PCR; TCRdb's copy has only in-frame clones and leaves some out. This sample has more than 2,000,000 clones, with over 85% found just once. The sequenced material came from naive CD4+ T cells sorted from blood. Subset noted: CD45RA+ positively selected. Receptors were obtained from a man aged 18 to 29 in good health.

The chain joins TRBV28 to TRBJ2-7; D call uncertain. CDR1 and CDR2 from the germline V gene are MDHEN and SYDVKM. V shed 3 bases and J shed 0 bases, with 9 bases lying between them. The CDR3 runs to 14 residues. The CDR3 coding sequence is TGTGCCAGCAGTTTGGTGCCGCTCTCCTACGAGCAGTACTTC. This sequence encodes CASSLVPLSYEQYF.

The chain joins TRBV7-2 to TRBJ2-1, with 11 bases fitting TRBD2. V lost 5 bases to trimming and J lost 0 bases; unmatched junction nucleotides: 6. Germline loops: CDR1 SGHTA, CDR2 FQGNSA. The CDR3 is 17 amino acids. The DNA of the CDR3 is TGTGCCAGCAGCGCCACTAGCGGGGGCCTCTCCTACAATGAGCAGTTCTTC. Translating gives CASSATSGGLSYNEQFF.

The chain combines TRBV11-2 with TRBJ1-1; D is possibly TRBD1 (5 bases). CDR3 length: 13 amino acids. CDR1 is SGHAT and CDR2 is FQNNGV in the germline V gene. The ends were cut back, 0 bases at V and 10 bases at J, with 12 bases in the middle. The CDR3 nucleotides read TGTGCCAGCAGCTTAGATGGGACCACGGGAGCTTTCTTT. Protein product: CASSLDGTTGAFF.

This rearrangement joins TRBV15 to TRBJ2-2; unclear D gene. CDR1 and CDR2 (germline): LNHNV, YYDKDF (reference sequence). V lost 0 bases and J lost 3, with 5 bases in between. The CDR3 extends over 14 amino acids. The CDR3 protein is CATSRDIDTGELFF. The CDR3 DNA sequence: TGTGCCACCAGCAGAGATATCGACACCGGGGAGCTGTTTTTT.

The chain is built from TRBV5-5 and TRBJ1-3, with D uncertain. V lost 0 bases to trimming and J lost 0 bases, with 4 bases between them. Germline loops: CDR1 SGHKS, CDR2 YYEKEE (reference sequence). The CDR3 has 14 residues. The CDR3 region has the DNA TGTGCCAGCAGCTTGGGGGGCTCTGGAAACACCATATATTTT. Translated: CASSLGGSGNTIYF.

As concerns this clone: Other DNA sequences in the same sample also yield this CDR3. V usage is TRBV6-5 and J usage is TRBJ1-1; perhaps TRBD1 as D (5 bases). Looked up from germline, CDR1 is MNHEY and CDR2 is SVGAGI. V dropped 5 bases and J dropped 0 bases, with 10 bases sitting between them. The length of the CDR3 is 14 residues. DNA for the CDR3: TGTGCCAGCAGTCGACAGATCATGAACACTGAAGCTTTCTTT. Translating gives CASSRQIMNTEAFF.

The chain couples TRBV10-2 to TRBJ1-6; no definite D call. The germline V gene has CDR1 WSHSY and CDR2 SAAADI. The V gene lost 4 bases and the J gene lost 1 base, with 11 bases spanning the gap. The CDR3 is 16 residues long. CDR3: CASSVGGLSYNSPLHF. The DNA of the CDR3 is TGCGCCAGCAGTGTGGGAGGCTTATCCTATAATTCACCCCTCCACTTT.

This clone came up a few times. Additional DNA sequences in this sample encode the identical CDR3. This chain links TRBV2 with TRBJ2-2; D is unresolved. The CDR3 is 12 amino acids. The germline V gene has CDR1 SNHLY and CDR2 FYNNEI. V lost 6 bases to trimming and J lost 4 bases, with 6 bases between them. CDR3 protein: CASRGVTGELFF. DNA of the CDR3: TGTGCCAGCAGAGGCGTCACCGGGGAGCTGTTTTTT.

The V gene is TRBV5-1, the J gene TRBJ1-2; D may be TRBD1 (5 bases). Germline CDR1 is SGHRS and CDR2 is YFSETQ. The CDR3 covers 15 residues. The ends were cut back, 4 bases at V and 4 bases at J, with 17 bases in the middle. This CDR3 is CASSGGDGVTYGYTF. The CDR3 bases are TGCGCCAGCAGCGGAGGGGACGGAGTTACCTATGGCTACACCTTC. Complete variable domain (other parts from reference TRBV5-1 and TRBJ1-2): KAGVTQTPRYLIKTRGQQVTLSCSPISGHRSVSWYQQTPGQGLQFLFEYFSETQRNKGNFPGRFSGRQFSNSRSEMNVSTLELGDSALYLCASSGGDGVTYGYTFGSGTRLTVV.

CDR3 protein: CATSRGDSSYGYTF. Here the CDR3 DNA reads TGTGCCACCAGCAGAGGGGACAGCTCCTATGGCTACACCTTC. The chain couples TRBV15 to TRBJ1-2; 7 positions match TRBD1. This CDR3 region has 14 residues. CDR1 and CDR2 (germline): LNHNV, YYDKDF (reference sequence). V lost 1 base to trimming and J lost 4 bases; unmatched junction nucleotides: 3.

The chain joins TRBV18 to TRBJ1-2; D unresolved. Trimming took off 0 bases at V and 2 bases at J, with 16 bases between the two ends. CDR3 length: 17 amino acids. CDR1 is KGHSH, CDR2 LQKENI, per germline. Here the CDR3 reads CASSPPVGEDSNYGYTF. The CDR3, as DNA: TGTGCCAGCTCACCACCTGTTGGCGAGGATTCAAACTATGGCTACACCTTC. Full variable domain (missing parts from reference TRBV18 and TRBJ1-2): NAGVMQNPRHLVRRRGQEARLRCSPMKGHSHVYWYRQLPEEGLKFMVYLQKENIIDESGMPKERFSAEFPKEGPSILRIQQVVRGDSAAYFCASSPPVGEDSNYGYTFGSGTRLTVV.

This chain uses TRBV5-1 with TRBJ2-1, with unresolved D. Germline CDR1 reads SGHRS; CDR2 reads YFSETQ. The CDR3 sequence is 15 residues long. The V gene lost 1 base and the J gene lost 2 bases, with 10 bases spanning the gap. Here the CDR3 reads CASSLTVTTYNEQFF. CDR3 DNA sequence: TGCGCCAGCAGCTTGACGGTGACGACCTACAATGAGCAGTTCTTC.

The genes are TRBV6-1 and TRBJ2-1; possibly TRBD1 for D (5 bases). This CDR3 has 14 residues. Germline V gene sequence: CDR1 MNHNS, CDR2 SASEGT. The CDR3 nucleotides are TGTGCTACCGTGCCCCGAGAAAGGGGCAATGAGCAGTTCTTC. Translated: CATVPRERGNEQFF.

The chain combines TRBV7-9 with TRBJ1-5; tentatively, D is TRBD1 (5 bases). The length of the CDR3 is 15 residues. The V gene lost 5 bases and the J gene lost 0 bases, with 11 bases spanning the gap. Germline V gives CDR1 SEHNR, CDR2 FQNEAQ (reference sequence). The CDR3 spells CASSPSGGSNQPQHF. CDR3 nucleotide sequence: TGTGCCAGCAGCCCAAGTGGGGGTAGCAATCAGCCCCAGCATTTT.

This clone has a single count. The CDR3 loop is CASSPADSGNTIYF. As DNA, the CDR3 is TGTGCCAGCTCACCTGCGGACAGCGGAAACACCATATATTTT. The J gene is TRBJ1-3, the V gene TRBV18, with D possibly TRBD1 on 6 matching bases. V shed 3 bases and J shed 4 bases, with 10 bases lying between them. In germline, CDR1 is KGHSH, CDR2 LQKENI. The CDR3 is 14 amino acids. Full variable domain (remainder filled in from reference TRBV18 and TRBJ1-3): NAGVMQNPRHLVRRRGQEARLRCSPMKGHSHVYWYRQLPEEGLKFMVYLQKENIIDESGMPKERFSAEFPKEGPSILRIQQVVRGDSAAYFCASSPADSGNTIYFGEGSWLTVV.

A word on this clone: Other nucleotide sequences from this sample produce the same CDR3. CDR3 in DNA: TGCAGTGCTATAGGGGCAGATACGCAGTATTTT. Translated: CSAIGADTQYF. The V and J genes are TRBV20-1 and TRBJ2-3, with D possibly being TRBD1 (5 bases). CDR3 size: 11 residues. With 4 bases removed from V and 4 bases from J, the gap between germline ends came to 6 bases. In germline, CDR1 is DFQATT, CDR2 SNEGSKA (reference sequence).